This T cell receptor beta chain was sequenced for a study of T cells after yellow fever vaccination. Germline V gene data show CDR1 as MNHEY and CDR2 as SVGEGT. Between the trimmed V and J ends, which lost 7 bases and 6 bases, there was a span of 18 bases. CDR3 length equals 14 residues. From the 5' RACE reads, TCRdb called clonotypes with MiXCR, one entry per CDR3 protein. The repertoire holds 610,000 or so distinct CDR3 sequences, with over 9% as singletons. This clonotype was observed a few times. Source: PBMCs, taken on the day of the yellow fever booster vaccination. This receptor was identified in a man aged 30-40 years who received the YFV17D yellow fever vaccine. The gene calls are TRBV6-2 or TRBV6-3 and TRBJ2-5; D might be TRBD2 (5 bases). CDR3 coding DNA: TGTGCCAGCACCATAGAAAGGGAGTACAAGACCCAGTACTTC. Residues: CASTIEREYKTQYF.